This T cell receptor (beta chain) was recovered during a study of cytomegalovirus exposure and HLA in healthy donors. Study-level results: The authors considered a cluster of highly shared sequence variants likely to be a sequencing artifact. A later look showed TCR association rates differing by HLA locus, highest for DRB1 and lowest for HLA-C.

PCR primers comprised 60 Vbeta and 13 Jbeta primers. Profiling relied on immunoSEQ multiplex PCR, and the TCRdb table lists in-frame clones only, not all of them. The sample lists about 150,000 clones, about 74% occurring once. The length of the CDR3 is 15 residues. Trimming took 0 bases from V and 1 from J, leaving 9 bases between them. Germline V gene data show CDR1 as SGHRS and CDR2 as YFSETQ. In regard to this clone: What it binds is not known.

The sample was PBMCs. This sequence was found in a woman aged 40 to 50 in good health and CMV-seronegative. This sequence joins TRBV5-1 and TRBJ2-3, with D perhaps matching TRBD2 (6 bases). The chain's CDR3 is CASSLGDLGTDTQYF. Here the CDR3 DNA reads TGCGCCAGCAGCTTGGGGGACTTAGGCACAGATACGCAGTATTTT.